The rows below give T cell receptor beta chains drawn from one sample of a study of CD8+CD57+ T cells in acquired aplastic anemia. TCRdb fed the reads into MiXCR, producing one record per CDR3 protein. Here the sample spans 270,000 or so distinct CDR3 sequences, about 80% being singletons. The sequenced sample was sorted CD4+, CD8+, or CD8+CD57+ T cells (not recorded which) from PBMCs. The receptors here all came from a human donor with aplastic anemia. The CDR3 runs from the conserved cysteine through the conserved F or W. Each record gives: D gene, V gene, J gene, clone size, CDR3 DNA, CDR3 protein. The D gene is left open where the match is weak. Part of the rows lack a size; the others show once, few, many or a class for expanded clones.

TRBD1,TRBV5-6,TRBJ2-6,-,TGTGCCAGCACCCCAGGACAGGCTGGGGCCAACGTCCTGACTTTC,CASTPGQAGANVLTF
TRBD1,TRBV4-1,TRBJ2-1,-,TGCGCCAGCAGCCAGGAAGGGACAGGGGATAAGCAGTTCTTC,CASSQEGTGDKQFF
-,TRBV5-4,TRBJ2-2,once,TGTGCCAGCAGCTTTACTACTGGCACCGGGGAGCTGTTTTTT,CASSFTTGTGELFF
-,TRBV15,TRBJ2-1,-,TGTGCCAGCAGCTCCCAGTCGGGGCCGCAGCGGGAGCAGTTCTTC,CASSSQSGPQREQFF
-,TRBV29-1,TRBJ2-3,-,TGCAGCGTTGCCAGGGGTAGTCCGACAGATACGCAGTATTTT,CSVARGSPTDTQYF
-,TRBV4-1,TRBJ2-2,-,TGCGCCAGCAGCCAAGACCAAACGGAAGCCGGGGAGCTGTTTTTT,CASSQDQTEAGELFF
-,TRBV2,TRBJ2-5,-,TGTGCCACCAGCGAAGGCAGCGAGCAAGAGCCCCAGCACTTC,CATSEGSEQEPQHF
-,TRBV7-8,TRBJ2-3,once,TGTGCCAGCAGCACAGCGAGAGGGCGCGATACGCAGTATTTT,CASSTARGRDTQYF
-,TRBV28,TRBJ1-6,many,TGTGCCAGCAGTTTTAACGGGGAAAGGGGATCACCCCTCCACTTT,CASSFNGERGSPLHF
-,TRBV5-1,TRBJ2-3,-,TGCGCCAGCAGCTTTGCGCAGGGTGGCGGTACGCAGTATTTT,CASSFAQGGGTQYF
-,TRBV7-9,TRBJ1-1,-,TGCGCCAGCAGCCCACAGGAGGGGGGCGGTTCCAACTACTTCTTT,CASSPQEGGGSNYFF
-,TRBV7-2,TRBJ2-3,-,TGTGCCAGCAGCTCACCCACAGATACGCAGTATTTT,CASSSPTDTQYF
-,TRBV5-1,TRBJ2-7,-,TGCGCCAGCAGCTTGGGTTACGGGCACAGCTCCTACGAGCAGTACTTC,CASSLGYGHSSYEQYF
-,TRBV20-1,TRBJ1-2,-,TGCAGTGCTAGAGCACCCTTAGCGGGACGCTACACCTTC,CSARAPLAGRYTF
TRBD1,TRBV12-3/TRBV12-4,TRBJ1-6,-,TGTGCCAGCAGCGCCCGGACAGGGGGCGGGAATTCACCCCTCCACTTT,CASSARTGGGNSPLHF
-,TRBV12-3/TRBV12-4,TRBJ2-5,few,TGTGCCAGCACCCGAGGCAGCGAGCAAGAGACCCAGTACTTC,CASTRGSEQETQYF
-,TRBV20-1,TRBJ2-5,-,TGCAGTGCTACGCTATGGGATAGCAACCAAGAGACCCAGTACTTC,CSATLWDSNQETQYF
-,TRBV2,TRBJ2-5,-,TGTGCCAGCACCACCCGGGAACCCCAAGAGACCCAGTACTTC,CASTTREPQETQYF
-,TRBV9,TRBJ2-2,-,TGTGCCAGCAGCCCCTGGACCACCGGGAGTGATGAGCAGCTGTTTTTT,CASSPWTTGSDEQLFF
TRBD1,TRBV9,TRBJ2-2,-,TGTGCCAGCAGCGTAGGGGGACAGAGCACAGATACGCAGCTGTTTTTT,CASSVGGQSTDTQLFF
TRBD1,TRBV4-1,TRBJ2-7,-,TGCGCCAGCAGCCAGGAAGGGACAGGGACGACCTACGAGCAGTACTTC,CASSQEGTGTTYEQYF
-,TRBV9,TRBJ2-6,-,TGTGCCAGCAGCTTAGCGTCCAGCTACGGGGCTAACGTCCTGACTTTC,CASSLASSYGANVLTF
-,TRBV6-4,TRBJ1-5,-,TGTGCCAGCAGTGAAGAGGTTCAGCCCCAGCATTTT,CASSEEVQPQHF
-,TRBV9,TRBJ2-5,-,TGTGCCAGCAGCGTAGCTACGGGGGAGACCCAGTACTTC,CASSVATGETQYF
TRBD1,TRBV5-6,TRBJ1-2,-,TGTGCCAGCAGCTTGGAGAGGGGGACAGGCGACTATGGCTACACCTTC,CASSLERGTGDYGYTF
-,TRBV20-1,TRBJ2-7,few,TGCAGTGCCCCCCTTGGGACCGATCTCTCCTACGAGCAGTACTTC,CSAPLGTDLSYEQYF
-,TRBV19,TRBJ2-7,-,TGTGCCAGTAGTAGGGGTCCGACACAGACGTCCTACGAGCAGTACTTC,CASSRGPTQTSYEQYF
TRBD1,TRBV25-1,TRBJ1-5,-,TGTGCCAGCAGTGGAGGGACAGGATCCAATCAGCCCCAGCATTTT,CASSGGTGSNQPQHF
-,TRBV9,TRBJ2-3,-,TGTGCCAGCAGGGAATACCAGAACTCCTACAATGATTTT,CASREYQNSYNDF
-,TRBV5-1,TRBJ2-3,-,TGCGCCAGCAGCTATGAGGGCGGTCACGCTACGCAGTATTTT,CASSYEGGHATQYF
-,TRBV7-9,TRBJ2-2,-,TGTGCCAGCAGCCCCCTACAGGGAGGTAAGACGGAGCAGTTTTTT,CASSPLQGGKTEQFF
TRBD1,TRBV7-6,TRBJ2-7,few,TGTGCCAGCAGCTTAGGGACAGGAGCCTCCTACGAGCAGTACTTC,CASSLGTGASYEQYF
-,TRBV7-9,TRBJ2-3,-,TGTGCCAGCAGCTCCGGGGGAAGTCCCGGACAGCACTTCTTT,CASSSGGSPGQHFF
-,TRBV15,TRBJ1-1,-,TGTGCCACCAGCAGAGGCTGCGTGCAAGAGAACCATTACTTC,CATSRGCVQENHYF
-,TRBV7-3,TRBJ2-5,-,TGTGCCGGACAGAGGGCGGGGGAGACCGAGTACTTC,CAGQRAGETEYF